The following is a T cell receptor (beta chain) sequence with its context. What it binds is not known. The TCR beta profiling, which covered VDJ combination and CDR3 sequence, was carried out using genomic DNA as the template. Each CDR3 protein gets one entry after TCRdb re-called the reads with MiXCR. This table holds under 200,000 distinct CDR3 sequences, 64% found once. This entry comes from a study of CD8+CD57+ T cells in acquired aplastic anemia. For the study at large: Quantities of DNA derived from sorted CD4+ and CD8+ cells averaged approximately 3.5 ug. General study results and limits: Roughly 31 CD8+ CDR3 sequences occurred in both the patients and the controls.

The germline V and J ends were trimmed by 5 bases and 1 base, with 12 bases remaining between them. This CDR3 has 15 amino acids. Germline V CDR1 and CDR2: ENHRY, SYGVKD. Sequenced sample: sorted CD4+, CD8+, or CD8+CD57+ T cells (not recorded which) from PBMCs. The receptor was derived from a human donor with severe aplastic anemia or a healthy control (not recorded which). The chain links TRBV10-3 to TRBJ2-1, with a tentative D call TRBD2 (6 bases). The CDR3 coding sequence is TGTGCCATCAGTTCTAGCGAGATATCCTACAATGAGCAGTTCTTC. Its protein product is CAISSSEISYNEQFF.